This TCR beta chain was sequenced for a study of OX40 agonist ivuxolimab in advanced cancers. In the study overall: Subjects had a mean age of roughly 57 years, with a range of about 23 to 90; more than 75% were male. General study results and limits: In the 0.1 to 3.0 mg/kg range, CD4+ and CD8+ blood T cells had expanded clonally by week 6. CD8+ T cells were the subset that, on average, had more expanded clones than CD4+.

The table came from immunoSEQ multiplex PCR; TCRdb's copy has only in-frame clones and leaves some out. This table holds roughly 120,000 clones, 80% to 95% found once. Blood samples were obtained at baseline, cycle 4 day 1, and cycle 7 day 1. Points on this clone: Its antigen remains unidentified.

CDR1 MNHNS and CDR2 SASEGT come from the germline V gene. The CDR3 is 13 residues long. V lost 4 bases to trimming and J lost 2 bases; unmatched junction nucleotides: 1. The clonotype originates from an adult with an advanced solid tumor such as melanoma, head and neck, liver or kidney cancer. This material consisted of CD4+ or CD8+ T cells sorted from blood, taken in a trial of the OX40 agonist ivuxolimab. The chain employs TRBV6-1 and TRBJ1-2, with 7 bases fitting TRBD1. CDR3 sequence (DNA): TGTGCCAGCAGTGTGACAGGGAACTATGGCTACACCTTC. Translated: CASSVTGNYGYTF.